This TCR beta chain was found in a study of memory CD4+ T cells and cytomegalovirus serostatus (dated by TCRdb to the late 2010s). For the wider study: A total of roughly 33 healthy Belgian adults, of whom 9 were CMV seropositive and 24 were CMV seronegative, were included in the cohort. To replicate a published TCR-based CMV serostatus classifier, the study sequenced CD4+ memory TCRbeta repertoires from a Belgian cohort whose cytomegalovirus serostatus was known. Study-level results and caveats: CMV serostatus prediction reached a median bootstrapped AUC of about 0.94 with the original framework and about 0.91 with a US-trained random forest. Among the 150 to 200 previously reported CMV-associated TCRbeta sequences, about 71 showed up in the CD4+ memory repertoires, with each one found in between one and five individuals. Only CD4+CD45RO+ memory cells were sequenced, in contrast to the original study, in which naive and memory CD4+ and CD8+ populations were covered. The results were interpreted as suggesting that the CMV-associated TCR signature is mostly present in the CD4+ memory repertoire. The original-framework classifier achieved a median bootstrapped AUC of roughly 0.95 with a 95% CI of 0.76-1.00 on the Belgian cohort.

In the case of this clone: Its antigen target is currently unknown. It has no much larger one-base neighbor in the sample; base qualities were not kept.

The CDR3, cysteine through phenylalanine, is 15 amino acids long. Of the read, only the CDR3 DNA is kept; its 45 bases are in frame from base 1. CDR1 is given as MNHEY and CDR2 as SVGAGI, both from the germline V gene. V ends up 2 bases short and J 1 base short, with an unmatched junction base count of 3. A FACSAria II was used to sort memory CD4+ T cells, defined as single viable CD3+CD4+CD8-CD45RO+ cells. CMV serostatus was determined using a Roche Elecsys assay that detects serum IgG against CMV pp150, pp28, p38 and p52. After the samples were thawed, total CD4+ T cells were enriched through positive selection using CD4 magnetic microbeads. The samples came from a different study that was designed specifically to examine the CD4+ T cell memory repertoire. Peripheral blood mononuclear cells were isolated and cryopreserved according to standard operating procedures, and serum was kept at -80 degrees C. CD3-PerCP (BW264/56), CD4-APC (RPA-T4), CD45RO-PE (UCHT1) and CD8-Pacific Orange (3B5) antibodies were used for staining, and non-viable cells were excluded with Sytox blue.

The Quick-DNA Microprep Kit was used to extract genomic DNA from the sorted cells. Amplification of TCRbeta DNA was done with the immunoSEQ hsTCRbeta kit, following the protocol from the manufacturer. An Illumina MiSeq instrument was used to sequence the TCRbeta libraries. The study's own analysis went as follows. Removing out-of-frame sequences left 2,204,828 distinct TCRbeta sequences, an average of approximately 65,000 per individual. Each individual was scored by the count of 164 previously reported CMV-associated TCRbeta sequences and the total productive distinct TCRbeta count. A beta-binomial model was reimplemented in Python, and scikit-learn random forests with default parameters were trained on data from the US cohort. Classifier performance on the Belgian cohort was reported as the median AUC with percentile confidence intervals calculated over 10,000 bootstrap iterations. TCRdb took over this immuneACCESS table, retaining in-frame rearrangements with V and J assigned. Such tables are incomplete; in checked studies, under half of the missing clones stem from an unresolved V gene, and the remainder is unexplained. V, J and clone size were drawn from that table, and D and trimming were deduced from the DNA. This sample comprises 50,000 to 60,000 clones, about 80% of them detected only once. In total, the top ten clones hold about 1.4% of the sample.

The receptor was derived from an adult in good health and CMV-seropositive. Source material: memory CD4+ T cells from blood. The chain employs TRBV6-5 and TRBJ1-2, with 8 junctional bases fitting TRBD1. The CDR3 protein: CASSYRGTGNYGYTF. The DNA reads TGTGCCAGCAGTTACCGCGGGACAGGTAACTATGGCTACACCTTC.